The clone carrying this T cell receptor beta chain was recorded many times. Its antigen remains unidentified. The TCRbeta library incorporated unique molecular identifiers. TCRdb re-analysed the PCR reads in MiXCR, keeping a single row per CDR3 protein. The sample consists of just under 250,000 distinct CDR3 sequences, roughly 26% of them appearing once. This sample was taken from a study of T-cell reconstitution after alpha-beta-depleted transplantation in children. Study conclusions and caveats: Reported findings indicate that, about two months after transplant, alpha-beta T cells came from several hundred expanded clones, which were derived from non-depleted graft cells.

Germline loops: CDR1 SGHRS, CDR2 YFSETQ. Trimming at V came to 4 bases and at J to 4 bases, leaving 3 bases not matched to a gene. This CDR3 is built from 14 residues. The starting material was PBMCs, obtained before TCRalphabeta/CD19-depleted stem cell transplant. The genes are TRBV5-1 and TRBJ1-3; 9 positions agree with TRBD1. The receptor comes from a girl aged 2 to 9 with Fanconi anemia, due to receive a stem cell transplant. The CDR3 DNA reads as TGCGCCAGCAGCCGGGGACAGGGAGGAAACACCATATATTTT. Its protein is CASSRGQGGNTIYF.